These 5 T cell receptor beta chains were sequenced from one sample in a study of blood T cell repertoires in COVID-19. Using immunoSEQ multiplex PCR, the repertoire was profiled, and TCRdb retains in-frame clones only, with some absent. The sample records 150,000 to 200,000 clones, about three quarters being singletons. Input material: peripheral blood. The receptors shown here come from a woman aged 70 to 79 with acute or convalescent COVID-19.

The chain employs TRBV3-1 (or the pseudogene TRBV3-2) and TRBJ2-1; no definite D call. Germline V gene sequence: CDR1 LGHDT, CDR2 YNNKEL (reference sequence). The CDR3 is made up of 13 amino acids. Trimming pared 0 bases from V and 7 bases from J, leaving 7 bases between. The CDR3 region has the DNA TGTGCCAGCAGCCAAGATTACGGGAATGAGCAGTTCTTC. Translated: CASSQDYGNEQFF.

The rearrangement joins TRBV12-3 or TRBV12-4 to TRBJ2-2; 8 nucleotides match TRBD1. V lost 8 bases, J lost 6 bases, and 5 bases stayed unmatched. This CDR3 has 13 residues. The CDR3 region is CASATGVPGELFF. The CDR3 region has the DNA TGTGCCAGCGCGACAGGGGTACCCGGGGAGCTGTTTTTT.

The rearrangement joins TRBV14 to TRBJ2-3, with a tentative D call TRBD2 (5 bases). The CDR3 contains 15 residues. Germline lookup yields CDR1 SGHDN and CDR2 FVKESK. The germline V and J ends were trimmed by 6 bases and 1 base, with 14 bases remaining between them. CDR3 residues: CASSQLVAGTDTQYF. CDR3 in DNA: TGTGCCAGCAGTCAACTAGTCGCAGGCACAGATACGCAGTATTTT.

The V and J genes are TRBV9 and TRBJ2-5; TRBD1 aligns across 8 bases. Germline lookup yields CDR1 SGDLS and CDR2 YYNGEE. This CDR3 comprises 14 residues. V trimming: 3 bases; J trimming: 2 bases; junction bases outside the gene matches: 3. The CDR3 reads CASSAYRGQETQYF. For the CDR3, the DNA is TGTGCCAGCAGCGCTTACAGGGGGCAAGAGACCCAGTACTTC.

This chain uses TRBV6-1 with TRBJ2-4; 11 bases line up with TRBD1. CDR3 size: 15 residues. Germline CDR1 reads MNHNS; CDR2 reads SASEGT. With V trimmed by 3 bases and J by 7 bases, 5 bases remained unmatched. In nucleotides, the CDR3 is TGTGCCAGCAGTGATTACCGGGACAGGGGGAACATTCAGTACTTC. The encoded protein is CASSDYRDRGNIQYF.